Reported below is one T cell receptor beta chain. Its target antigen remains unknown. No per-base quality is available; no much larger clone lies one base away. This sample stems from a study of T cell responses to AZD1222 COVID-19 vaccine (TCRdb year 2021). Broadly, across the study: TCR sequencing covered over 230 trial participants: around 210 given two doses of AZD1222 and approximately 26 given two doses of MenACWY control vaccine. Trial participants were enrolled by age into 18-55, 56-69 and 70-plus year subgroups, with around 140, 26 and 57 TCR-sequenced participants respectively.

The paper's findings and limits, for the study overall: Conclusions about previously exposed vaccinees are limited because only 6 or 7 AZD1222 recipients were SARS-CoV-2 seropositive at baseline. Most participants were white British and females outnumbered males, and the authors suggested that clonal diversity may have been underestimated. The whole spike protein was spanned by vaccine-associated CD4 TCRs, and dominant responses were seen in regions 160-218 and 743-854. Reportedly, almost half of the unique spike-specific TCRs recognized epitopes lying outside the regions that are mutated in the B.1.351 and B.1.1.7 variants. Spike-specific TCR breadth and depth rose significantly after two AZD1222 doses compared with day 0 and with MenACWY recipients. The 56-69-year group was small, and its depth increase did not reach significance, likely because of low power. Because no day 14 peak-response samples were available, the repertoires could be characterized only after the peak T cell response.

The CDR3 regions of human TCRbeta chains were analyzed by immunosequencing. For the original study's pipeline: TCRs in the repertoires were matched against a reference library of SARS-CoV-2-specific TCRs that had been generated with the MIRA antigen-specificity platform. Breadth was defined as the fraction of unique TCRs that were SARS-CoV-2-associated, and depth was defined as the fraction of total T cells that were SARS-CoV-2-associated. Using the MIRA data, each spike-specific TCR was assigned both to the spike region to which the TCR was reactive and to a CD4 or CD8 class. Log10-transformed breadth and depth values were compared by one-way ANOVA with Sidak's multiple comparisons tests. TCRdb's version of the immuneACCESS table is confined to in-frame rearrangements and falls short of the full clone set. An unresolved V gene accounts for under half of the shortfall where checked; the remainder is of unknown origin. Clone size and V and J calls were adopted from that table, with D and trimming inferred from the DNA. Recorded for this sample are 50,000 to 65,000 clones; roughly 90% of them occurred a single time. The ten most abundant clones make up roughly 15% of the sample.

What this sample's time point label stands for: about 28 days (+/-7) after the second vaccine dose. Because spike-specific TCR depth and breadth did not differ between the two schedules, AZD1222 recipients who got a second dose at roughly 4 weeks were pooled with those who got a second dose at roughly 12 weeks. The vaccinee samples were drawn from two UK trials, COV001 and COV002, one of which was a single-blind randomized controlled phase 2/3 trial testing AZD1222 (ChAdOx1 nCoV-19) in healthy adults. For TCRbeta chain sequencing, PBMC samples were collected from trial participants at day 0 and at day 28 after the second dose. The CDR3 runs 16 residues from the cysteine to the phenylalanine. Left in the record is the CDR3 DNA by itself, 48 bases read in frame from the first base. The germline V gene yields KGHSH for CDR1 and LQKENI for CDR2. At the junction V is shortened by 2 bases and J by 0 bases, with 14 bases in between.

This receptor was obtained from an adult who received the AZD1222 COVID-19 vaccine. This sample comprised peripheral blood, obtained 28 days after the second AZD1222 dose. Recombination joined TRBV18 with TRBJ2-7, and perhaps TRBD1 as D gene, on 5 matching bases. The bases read TGTGCCAGCTCACCATCTGAGACAGCGAGCTCCTACGAGCAGTACTTC. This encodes CASSPSETASSYEQYF. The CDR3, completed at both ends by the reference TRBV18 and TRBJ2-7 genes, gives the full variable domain NAGVMQNPRHLVRRRGQEARLRCSPMKGHSHVYWYRQLPEEGLKFMVYLQKENIIDESGMPKERFSAEFPKEGPSILRIQQVVRGDSAAYFCASSPSETASSYEQYFGPGTRLTVT.